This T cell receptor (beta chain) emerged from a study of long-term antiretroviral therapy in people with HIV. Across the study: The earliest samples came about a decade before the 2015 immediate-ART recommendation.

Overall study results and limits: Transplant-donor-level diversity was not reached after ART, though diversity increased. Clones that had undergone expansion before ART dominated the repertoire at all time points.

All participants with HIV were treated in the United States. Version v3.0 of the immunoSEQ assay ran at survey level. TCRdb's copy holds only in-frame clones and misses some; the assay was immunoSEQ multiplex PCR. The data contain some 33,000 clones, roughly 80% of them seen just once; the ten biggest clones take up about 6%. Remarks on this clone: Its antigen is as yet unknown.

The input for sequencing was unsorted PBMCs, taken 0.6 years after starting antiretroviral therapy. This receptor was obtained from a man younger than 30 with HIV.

This CDR3 is CASSLVRATNTEAFF. The CDR3 nucleotides are TGTGCCAGCAGTTTAGTCAGGGCGACCAACACTGAAGCTTTCTTT. The V call is TRBV28, the J call TRBJ1-1; D is possibly TRBD1 (5 bases). Germline V lookup: CDR1 MDHEN, CDR2 SYDVKM. The CDR3 totals 15 residues. V gave up 2 bases and J gave up 2 bases, with 12 bases separating them.